The T cell receptor (beta chain) under discussion was sequenced for a study of blood T cell repertoires in COVID-19. About the study: Material from acute and convalescent COVID-19 was sourced from the United States, Italy and Spain. Nucleic acid was either cDNA or gDNA, and it came from T cells, B-cell-depleted T cells, or PBMCs.

Germline V CDR1 and CDR2: SGHRS, YFSETQ. V shed 0 bases and J 7 bases; nucleotides not matched to a gene: 10. CDR3 length equals 17 residues. Original processing notes: Nucleated cell number was recorded as an estimate derived from reference gene primer amplification. Generated by immunoSEQ multiplex PCR, the TCRdb table keeps only in-frame clones and is missing some. The V and J calls and clone size are taken from that table; D and trimming were inferred from the DNA. The data contain 130,000 or so clones, around 81% of them seen just once; the ten biggest clones take up 1.6%. The TCR sequence derives from a human donor in a cohort sampled during active COVID-19. The rearrangement links TRBV5-1 to TRBJ2-1; 10 bases line up with TRBD1. Sequences were obtained from peripheral blood. Here the CDR3 DNA reads TGCGCCAGCAGCTTGGTCCCCCCGGGACAGGGGAAAAATGAGCAGTTCTTC. Residues: CASSLVPPGQGKNEQFF.